The 10 T cell receptor beta chains in this list originate from one sample, sequenced in a study of T cell clones after liver transplantation. Produced via immunoSEQ multiplex PCR; TCRdb's table is partial and in-frame only. Among over 25,000 clones, just under 95% were seen once, and the ten largest hold roughly a quarter. The sequencing here drew on CD8+ T cells from blood, taken 12 months after liver transplant. All receptors derive from a human patient who received a liver transplant. Some T cells here may be from the graft donor.

The chain combines TRBV6-5 with TRBJ2-1; 8 bases map to TRBD1. The CDR3 loop spans 13 amino acids. V lost 7 bases, J lost 9 bases, and 8 bases stayed unmatched. The V gene's germline CDR1 is MNHEY and CDR2 SVGAGI. The CDR3 sequence is CASTLDRVAEQFF. The CDR3 DNA is TGTGCCAGCACCCTGGACAGGGTAGCTGAGCAGTTCTTC.

CDR3 in DNA: TGTGCCAGCAGCCAAGAAACCCGACATAGGAACACTGAAGCTTTCTTT. Its protein product is CASSQETRHRNTEAFF. The chain combines TRBV4-2 with TRBJ1-1; D is unresolved. Germline CDR1 is LGHNA and CDR2 is YNFKEQ. V was shortened by 0 bases and J by 1 base, with 12 bases between the two germline ends. The CDR3 is made up of 16 amino acids.

The chain links TRBV9 to TRBJ2-7; 9 bases are a match to TRBD2. Germline trimming cut 0 bases from V and 2 bases from J; bases unmatched to any gene: 3. Germline CDR1 SGDLS, CDR2 YYNGEE. The CDR3 spans 15 residues. The chain's CDR3 is CASSVEASGTYEQYF. Here the CDR3 DNA reads TGTGCCAGCAGCGTAGAGGCTAGCGGGACCTACGAGCAGTACTTC.

The V gene is TRBV9, the J gene TRBJ2-5; D gene ambiguous. Germline values: CDR1 SGDLS, CDR2 YYNGEE. The V end was cut by 3 bases, the J end by 0 bases, with 0 bases between. This CDR3 region has 11 residues. The CDR3 bases are TGTGCCAGCAGCGACCAAGAGACCCAGTACTTC. This gives the protein CASSDQETQYF.

This chain connects TRBV11-3 to TRBJ2-7; D is possibly TRBD1 or TRBD2 (5 bases each). The CDR3 covers 16 residues. Trimming pared 3 bases from V and 2 bases from J, leaving 17 bases between. CDR1 and CDR2 (germline): SGHNT, YENEEA. CDR3 sequence: CASSFGVSGRPYEQYF. The CDR3 DNA follows: TGTGCCAGCAGCTTCGGGGTTTCGGGACGCCCCTACGAGCAGTACTTC.

V gene TRBV2 combines with J gene TRBJ1-2; TRBD1 matches 9 bases. The V gene's germline CDR1 is SNHLY and CDR2 FYNNEI. The CDR3 consists of 12 residues. V was pared by 8 bases and J by 7 bases, with 5 bases of the junction left unmatched. In nucleotides, the CDR3 is TGTGCCAGCTGGACAGGGGCTCGTGGCTACACCTTC. It encodes CASWTGARGYTF.

The CDR3 loop reads CATSRERGGGELFF. DNA for the CDR3: TGTGCCACCAGCAGAGAGAGGGGCGGTGGGGAGCTGTTTTTT. The rearrangement joins TRBV15 to TRBJ2-2; D assignment may be TRBD1 or TRBD2 (5 bases each). Looked up from germline, CDR1 is LNHNV and CDR2 is YYDKDF (reference sequence). The CDR3 is made up of 14 amino acids. Trimming took 0 bases from V and 8 from J, leaving 10 bases between them.

This sequence joins TRBV4-1 and TRBJ2-1; 7 positions agree with TRBD2. The germline CDR1 and CDR2 sequences are MGHRA and YSYEKL. Trimming at V came to 4 bases and at J to 8 bases, leaving 8 bases not matched to a gene. The CDR3 contains 14 residues. In DNA form, the CDR3 reads TGCGCCAGCAGCCTTGGGGCGGGAGTCTATGAGCAGTTCTTC. Translated: CASSLGAGVYEQFF.

CDR3 in amino acids: CASQTRSSGANVLTF. The CDR3 DNA sequence: TGTGCCAGCCAAACACGATCCTCTGGGGCCAACGTCCTGACTTTC. The chain couples TRBV9 to TRBJ2-6, with D hard to call. V gave up 7 bases and J gave up 0 bases, with 11 bases separating them. Germline values: CDR1 SGDLS, CDR2 YYNGEE. This CDR3 is built from 15 residues. Using reference TRBV9 and TRBJ2-6 for the parts outside the CDR3, the full variable domain is DSGVTQTPKHLITATGQRVTLRCSPRSGDLSVYWYQQSLDQGLQFLIQYYNGEERAKGNILERFSAQQFPDLHSELNLSSLELGDSALYFCASQTRSSGANVLTFGAGSRLTVL.

This sequence joins TRBV7-9 and TRBJ1-1, with D unclear. The CDR3 has 13 amino acids. Germline V CDR1 and CDR2: SEHNR, FQNEAQ (reference sequence). Deletions cut 5 bases from V and 0 bases from J, with 7 bases between. This CDR3 reads CASSPDMNTEAFF. The CDR3 nucleotides are TGTGCCAGCAGCCCCGATATGAACACTGAAGCTTTCTTT.